The 26 T cell receptor beta chains given below trace back to one sample, sequenced in a study of shared clonotypes between healthy human individuals. Generated by immunoSEQ multiplex PCR, the TCRdb table keeps only in-frame clones and is missing some. The sample records 150,000 to 200,000 clones, around 93% being singletons. Input material: naive CD4+ T cells sorted from blood. The subset is: CD45RA+ positively selected. These receptors were taken from a young woman in good health.

The V and J genes are TRBV6-6 and TRBJ1-5; 7 bases are a match to TRBD1. CDR3 length: 15 residues. The V gene end was trimmed by 2 bases and the J gene end by 4 bases; junction bases not matched to a gene: 5. The germline V gene encodes CDR1 MNHNY and CDR2 SVGAGI (reference sequence). The CDR3 bases are TGTGCCAGCAGTTACGAGGGGACAGTAAATCAGCCCCAGCATTTT. Encoded protein: CASSYEGTVNQPQHF.

CDR3 amino acids: CASRTGTENQPQHF. Here the CDR3 DNA reads TGTGCCAGCAGGACCGGGACAGAAAATCAGCCCCAGCATTTT. V gene TRBV28 combines with J gene TRBJ1-5; 7 bases are a match to TRBD1. V lost 6 bases and J lost 4; bases outside the gene matches: 6. The CDR3 spans 14 residues. CDR1 and CDR2 (germline): MDHEN, SYDVKM.

The chain has TRBV7-8 and TRBJ1-1; D not certain. The V and J ends lost 3 bases and 5 bases respectively, with 4 bases between them. Germline assignment: CDR1 SGHVS and CDR2 FQNEAQ. The CDR3 sequence is 11 residues long. The chain's CDR3 is CASSFLTEAFF. The CDR3 DNA reads as TGTGCCAGCAGCTTCTTAACTGAAGCTTTCTTT.

The J gene is TRBJ1-1, the V gene TRBV5-1, with D possibly being TRBD1 (5 bases). Deletions cut 0 bases from V and 2 bases from J, with 23 bases between. Looked up from germline, CDR1 is SGHRS and CDR2 is YFSETQ. The CDR3 totals 19 residues. The CDR3 here is CASSLGPRRETQKNTEAFF. The CDR3 DNA reads as TGCGCCAGCAGCTTGGGGCCCCGCAGGGAAACCCAAAAAAACACTGAAGCTTTCTTT.

The V call is TRBV29-1, the J call TRBJ2-7, with unresolved D. Germline CDR1 and CDR2: SQVTM and ANQGSEA. CDR3 size: 11 residues. Trimming removed 7 bases at V and 4 bases at J, with 11 bases between. The CDR3 is CSARESYEQYF. CDR3 nucleotides: TGCAGCGCCCGAGAGAGTTACGAGCAGTACTTC.

The chain couples TRBV27 to TRBJ2-5, with TRBD2 as a possible D gene (5 bases). The J call may be mistaken, given a closer DNA end match to TRBJ2-7. This CDR3 is built from 13 residues. Per germline, CDR1 MNHEY and CDR2 SMNVEV (reference sequence). The CDR3 bases are TGTGCCAGCAGTTCCCAGGCGGAGGTCGAGCAGTACTTC. It is translated as CASSSQAEVEQYF.

The chain carries TRBV29-1 and TRBJ2-7; D may be TRBD1 (5 bases). The CDR3 consists of 14 residues. Germline CDR1 and CDR2: SQVTM and ANQGSEA. V was trimmed by 8 bases and J by 0 bases, leaving 17 bases between them. The CDR3 sequence is CSILGPSSSYEQYF. The CDR3 region has the DNA TGCAGCATCCTGGGGCCCAGCAGCTCCTACGAGCAGTACTTC.

This clone came up once. The CDR3 reads CASCDVPRLGENTEAFF. For the CDR3, the DNA is TGCGCCAGCTGTGACGTCCCCAGGCTCGGGGAGAACACTGAAGCTTTCTTT. The chain couples TRBV5-1 to TRBJ1-1; no clear D. Trimming stripped 7 bases from V and 1 base from J, with 23 bases between. The CDR3 has 17 amino acids. CDR1 is SGHRS, CDR2 YFSETQ, per germline.

CDR3 sequence: CASSYSKAYPYEQYF. In nucleotides, the CDR3 is TGTGCCAGCAGTTACTCGAAGGCCTACCCCTACGAGCAGTACTTC. The J gene is TRBJ2-7, the V gene TRBV6-5; D uncertain. V gave up 0 bases and J gave up 2 bases, with 11 bases separating them. The CDR3 has 15 amino acids. Germline V gene sequence: CDR1 MNHEY, CDR2 SVGAGI.

This CDR3 reads CASSFRDRSPGELFF. CDR3 DNA: TGTGCCAGCAGTTTCCGGGACAGGTCGCCCGGGGAGCTGTTTTTT. The chain couples TRBV6-5 to TRBJ2-2; 8 positions agree with TRBD1. The CDR3 length is 15 residues. Germline V gives CDR1 MNHEY, CDR2 SVGAGI. Germline trimming cut 4 bases from V and 6 bases from J; bases unmatched to any gene: 7.

This sequence joins TRBV18 and TRBJ2-7, with TRBD2 matching 7 bases. Per the germline V gene, CDR1 is KGHSH and CDR2 is LQKENI. J was trimmed by 5 bases and V by 0 bases; bases with no gene match: 7. The CDR3 is 15 amino acids. CDR3 sequence reads: CASSPPGQGGDEQYF. The CDR3 bases are TGTGCCAGCTCACCACCGGGCCAGGGAGGGGACGAGCAGTACTTC.

This sequence joins TRBV7-3 and TRBJ2-1; 7 nucleotides agree with TRBD2. The trim removed 0 bases at V and 4 bases at J, leaving 6 bases unmatched. This CDR3 region has 16 residues. Germline assignment: CDR1 SGHTA and CDR2 FQGTGA. The chain's CDR3 is CASSLTGGGSYNEQFF. CDR3 nucleotide sequence: TGTGCCAGCAGCTTAACAGGCGGGGGAAGTTACAATGAGCAGTTCTTC.

The chain employs TRBV10-3 and TRBJ2-5; maybe TRBD1 (7 bases). Germline-derived CDR1 and CDR2 are ENHRY and SYGVKD. This CDR3 is 15 amino acids long. Trimming took 8 bases from V and 3 from J, leaving 19 bases between them. CDR3 loop: CAIGGIDRDKETQYF. The DNA for the CDR3 is TGTGCCATCGGGGGGATCGACAGGGATAAAGAGACCCAGTACTTC.

This clone has a handful of counts. The chain joins TRBV4-1 to TRBJ2-7, with 8 bases lining up with TRBD2. This CDR3 region has 17 residues. Germline V gene sequence: CDR1 MGHRA, CDR2 YSYEKL. V was pared by 4 bases and J by 0 bases, with 11 bases of the junction left unmatched. CDR3: CASSLAGGDTISYEQYF. The CDR3 nucleotides are TGCGCCAGCAGCCTAGCCGGGGGGGACACCATCTCCTACGAGCAGTACTTC.

The V call is TRBV5-1, the J call TRBJ2-5, with 9 bases matching TRBD2. The J call is in doubt because the DNA end fits TRBJ2-7 better. Germline V gene lookup returns CDR1 SGHRS and CDR2 YFSETQ. The CDR3 spans 14 residues. CDR3 sequence reads: CASSLASGTYEQYF. The CDR3 DNA reads as TGCGCCAGCAGCTTGGCTAGCGGGACCTACGAGCAGTACTTC.

The J gene is TRBJ2-1, the V gene TRBV19; a weak D match, TRBD2 (5 bases). The CDR3 sequence is 12 residues long. Per germline, CDR1 LNHDA and CDR2 SQIVND (reference sequence). Trimming took off 3 bases at V and 12 bases at J, with 12 bases between the two ends. CDR3 amino acids: CASSIVERVQFF. The CDR3 region has the DNA TGTGCCAGTAGTATTGTTGAGAGGGTGCAGTTCTTC.

The chain recombines TRBV6-1 with TRBJ2-7; D perhaps matches TRBD1 (8 bases). This CDR3 comprises 14 residues. Germline-derived CDR1 and CDR2 are MNHNS and SASEGT. Deletions cut 6 bases from V and 1 base from J, with 13 bases between. CDR3 bases: TGTGCCAGCAGACTACAGGGGGGGTCCTACGAGCAGTACTTC. It encodes CASRLQGGSYEQYF.

The chain links TRBV5-1 to TRBJ2-5; D perhaps matches TRBD2 (6 bases). Gene TRBJ2-7 matches the end of the DNA better, so the J call may be wrong. Germline loops: CDR1 SGHRS, CDR2 YFSETQ. The CDR3 totals 16 residues. CDR3 DNA: TGCGCCAGCAGCCCCGGACTATCCACAATTTTGTACGAGCAGTACTTC. It translates to CASSPGLSTILYEQYF.

The chain is built from TRBV6-6 and TRBJ2-5; 9 bases align to TRBD1. Matching the DNA end better, TRBJ2-7 makes the J call doubtful. Germline V gene lookup returns CDR1 MNHNY and CDR2 SVGAGI (reference sequence). This CDR3 contains 14 residues. The CDR3 loop is CASSWDRASYEQYF. For the CDR3, the DNA is TGTGCCAGCAGTTGGGACAGGGCTTCCTACGAGCAGTACTTC.

In its sample, this clone was seen a few times. The chain employs TRBV5-1 and TRBJ2-7; 10 nucleotides agree with TRBD2. CDR3 length: 16 residues. The germline V gene encodes CDR1 SGHRS and CDR2 YFSETQ. Germline trimming cut 2 bases from V and 0 bases from J; bases unmatched to any gene: 5. The CDR3 is CASSFRASGGSYEQYF. As DNA, the CDR3 is TGCGCCAGCAGCTTCCGGGCTAGCGGGGGCTCCTACGAGCAGTACTTC.

The chain carries TRBV21-1 and TRBJ2-2; the table's D call, TRBD2, was not checked against the DNA. TRBV21-1 counts as a pseudogene. The CDR3 extends over 15 amino acids. The CDR3 reads CASSKVTSGSGELFF. DNA for the CDR3: TGTGCCAGCAGCAAAGTTACTAGCGGGTCCGGGGAGCTGTTTTTT.

The rearrangement links TRBV10-3 to TRBJ2-2; 7 bases fit TRBD2. Unmatched junction bases numbered 6, after V lost 1 base and J lost 4 bases. Germline CDR1 and CDR2: ENHRY and SYGVKD. The CDR3 contains 16 residues. CDR3 sequence: CAISEWLAESTGELFF. Written as DNA, the CDR3 is TGTGCCATCAGTGAGTGGCTAGCGGAGTCCACCGGGGAGCTGTTTTTT.

The chain has TRBV19 and TRBJ2-3; D is uncertain. The CDR3 length is 15 residues. The germline V and J ends were trimmed by 4 bases and 2 bases, with 13 bases remaining between them. Germline CDR1 is LNHDA and CDR2 is SQIVND (reference sequence). The CDR3 region is CASSSQHQITDTQYF. The CDR3 bases are TGTGCCAGTAGTAGCCAGCACCAAATCACAGATACGCAGTATTTT.

The genes are TRBV19 and TRBJ2-5; 12 nucleotides agree with TRBD2. Germline V lookup: CDR1 LNHDA, CDR2 SQIVND (reference sequence). The CDR3 runs to 15 residues. Losses at the gene ends were 9 bases for V and 5 bases for J; bases not matched to a gene: 10. The DNA for the CDR3 is TGTGCCAGCACTCCTCTAGCGGGAGGGCCCGAGACCCAGTACTTC. Translated, it gives CASTPLAGGPETQYF.

The V and J genes are TRBV7-9 and TRBJ2-1, with 9 bases identical to TRBD1. CDR1 and CDR2 from the germline V gene are SEHNR and FQNEAQ (reference sequence). The CDR3 runs to 14 residues. The J segment lost 2 bases and the V segment lost 4 bases, leaving 0 bases of the junction unmatched. CDR3 sequence reads: CASSYRGPYNEQFF. DNA for the CDR3: TGTGCCAGCAGCTACAGGGGGCCCTACAATGAGCAGTTCTTC.

The chain combines TRBV18 with TRBJ2-5; D call uncertain. The germline V gene encodes CDR1 KGHSH and CDR2 LQKENI. Trimming removed 3 bases from V and 5 bases from J, with 19 bases in between. The CDR3 length is 16 residues. The CDR3 reads CASSPLPSVSGETQYF. The CDR3 DNA sequence: TGTGCCAGCTCACCCCTTCCGTCTGTCTCCGGGGAGACCCAGTACTTC.